The source of this T cell receptor (beta chain) is a study of T-cell memory formation after mild COVID-19. Study outcomes and limitations: The appearance of some responding clones in pre-infection memory suggested that cross-reactive memory joined.

This clonotype appeared a few times. Its antigen remains unidentified. Barcoded TCR alpha and TCR beta cDNA libraries with UMIs came from 5'RACE using constant-segment primers. TCRdb re-derived calls from the 5' RACE reads in MiXCR, one entry per CDR3 protein. The table records tens of thousands of distinct CDR3 sequences, 25% to 35% of them present only once. The sequence came from a man between 18 and 35 years old who had mild COVID-19 (a few samples of this study predate the infection). Cell type and time point are not known. Sequenced input: PBMCs or a T cell subset sorted from them (not recorded which).

Written as DNA, the CDR3 is TGCGCCAGCAGCCATCCCCGCAGCCAACCGGGACAGGGGAAAGATGAGCAGTTCTTC. Amino acid sequence: CASSHPRSQPGQGKDEQFF. The chain is built from TRBV4-1 and TRBJ2-1; 10 bases match TRBD1. This CDR3 is built from 19 residues. V was pared by 3 bases and J by 8 bases, with 19 bases of the junction left unmatched. Germline CDR1 MGHRA, CDR2 YSYEKL.